What follows are 26 T cell receptor beta chains derived from one specimen sequenced in a study of T cell changes during pregnancy in multiple sclerosis. Clones were sequenced by immunoSEQ multiplex PCR, and TCRdb holds only the in-frame ones, with some missing. The sample has 15,000 to 18,000 clones, approximately 80% seen once. Sequenced material: CD8+ T cells from peripheral blood mononuclear cells, taken after pregnancy. The receptor source for this set is a female donor in good health, enrolled as a control in a pregnancy study.

The DNA of the CDR3 is TGTGCCAGCAGCTCCAGTCCGACAGGGTGGGACTATGGCTACACCTTC. As protein: CASSSSPTGWDYGYTF. V gene TRBV5-6 combines with J gene TRBJ1-2; 7 bases line up with TRBD1. Germline V lookup: CDR1 SGHDT, CDR2 YYEEEE. The CDR3 is made up of 16 amino acids. V lost 3 bases, J lost 3 bases, and 11 bases stayed unmatched.

The chain is built from TRBV4-3 and TRBJ2-7, with 9 bases aligning to TRBD1. CDR1 LGHNA and CDR2 YSLEER come from the germline V gene. The CDR3 runs 15 residues. Germline trimming cut 4 bases from V and 0 bases from J; bases unmatched to any gene: 4. CDR3 residues: CASSPADRGSYEQYF. The CDR3 bases are TGCGCCAGCAGCCCGGCGGACAGGGGCTCCTACGAGCAGTACTTC.

The chain links TRBV5-1 to TRBJ2-7, with a weak D call TRBD2 (6 bases). V lost 6 bases to trimming and J lost 6 bases, with 22 bases between them. The CDR3 runs to 15 residues. The germline V gene encodes CDR1 SGHRS and CDR2 YFSETQ. The CDR3 reads CASTYGLRGDSEQYF. CDR3 nucleotides: TGCGCCAGCACCTATGGGTTAAGAGGGGACTCCGAGCAGTACTTC.

The chain uses TRBV7-2 and TRBJ2-5; the D gene is possibly TRBD2 (7 bases). The CDR3 loop spans 16 amino acids. CDR1 is SGHTA and CDR2 is FQGNSA in the germline V gene. Trimming took 0 bases from V and 5 from J, leaving 16 bases between them. The CDR3 reads CASSLAWGGLAETQYF. The CDR3, as DNA: TGTGCCAGCAGCTTAGCGTGGGGGGGGCTAGCTGAGACCCAGTACTTC.

This clone has only a few counts. V and J are TRBV6-1 and TRBJ2-1; TRBD2 matches at 12 bases. The CDR3 loop spans 15 amino acids. CDR1 is MNHNS and CDR2 is SASEGT in the germline V gene. V was pared by 1 base and J by 6 bases, with 1 base of the junction left unmatched. Written as DNA, the CDR3 is TGTGCCAGCAGTGAAGAACTAGCGGGGGGCAATGAGCAGTTCTTC. Its translation is CASSEELAGGNEQFF.

This sequence joins TRBV6-1 and TRBJ2-7, with 7 bases aligning to TRBD1. Losses at the gene ends were 4 bases for V and 3 bases for J; bases not matched to a gene: 6. The length of the CDR3 is 14 residues. Per the germline V gene, CDR1 is MNHNS and CDR2 is SASEGT. The CDR3 sequence is CASSVGTERYEQYF. The CDR3 DNA follows: TGTGCCAGCAGTGTGGGGACAGAACGCTACGAGCAGTACTTC.

This chain uses TRBV7-9 with TRBJ2-7; TRBD1 agrees at 10 bases. This CDR3 contains 16 residues. Germline values: CDR1 SEHNR, CDR2 FQNEAQ (reference sequence). The V segment lost 1 base and the J segment 5 bases; nucleotides outside the gene matches: 8. CDR3 coding DNA: TGTGCCAGCAGCTTAGGGGGGACAGGGGATGTAGACGAGCAGTACTTC. Encoded protein: CASSLGGTGDVDEQYF.

V and J are TRBV15 and TRBJ1-2, with 8 bases matching TRBD1. V shed 1 base, J shed 6 bases, and the junction held 7 bases outside the gene matches. CDR3 length: 15 residues. CDR1 and CDR2 from the germline V gene are LNHNV and YYDKDF (reference sequence). CDR3 DNA: TGTGCCACCAGCAGAGTTACAACAGGGGGGCATGGCTACACCTTC. Its protein product is CATSRVTTGGHGYTF.

This clone was observed a single time. V usage is TRBV9 and J usage is TRBJ2-3; 10 positions match TRBD2. CDR1 SGDLS and CDR2 YYNGEE come from the germline V gene. The trim removed 3 bases at V and 5 bases at J, leaving 9 bases unmatched. The CDR3 is 16 amino acids. In nucleotides, the CDR3 is TGTGCCAGCAGCGAAATGAGCGGGGGGGCCAAAGATACGCAGTATTTT. It yields the protein CASSEMSGGAKDTQYF.

The genes are TRBV15 and TRBJ1-5; D call uncertain. The CDR3 length is 14 residues. Trimming pared 5 bases from V and 2 bases from J, leaving 10 bases between. Per germline, CDR1 LNHNV and CDR2 YYDKDF (reference sequence). The CDR3 coding sequence is TGTGCCACCAGCTCCGAGCGGCGCAATCAGCCCCAGCATTTT. It is translated as CATSSERRNQPQHF.

The chain couples TRBV6-6 to TRBJ2-7; possible D gene TRBD2, 5 bases. The CDR3 totals 16 residues. In germline, CDR1 is MNHNY, CDR2 SVGAGI (reference sequence). V dropped 5 bases and J dropped 2 bases, with 19 bases sitting between them. CDR3 DNA: TGTGCCAGCAGTCCTGGGAGAAGGTTAACCCCCTACGAGCAGTACTTC. Its translation: CASSPGRRLTPYEQYF.

The chain recombines TRBV30 with TRBJ2-7, with D perhaps matching TRBD1 (5 bases). The germline gives CDR1 GTSNPN, CDR2 SVGIG (reference sequence). The CDR3 totals 14 residues. The ends were cut back, 0 bases at V and 5 bases at J, with 14 bases in the middle. CDR3 nucleotide sequence: TGTGCCTGGAGTGTAATGGGGCTTGGGCACGAGCAGTACTTC. Its translation: CAWSVMGLGHEQYF.

The chain couples TRBV4-2 to TRBJ2-7; 8 bases align to TRBD2. The CDR3 contains 15 residues. The V segment lost 5 bases and the J segment 6 bases; nucleotides outside the gene matches: 12. In germline, CDR1 is LGHNA, CDR2 YNFKEQ. CDR3 sequence (DNA): TGTGCCAGCAGCTACGGGGGGGCTTCGGGCTTCGAGCAGTACTTC. It is translated as CASSYGGASGFEQYF.

As concerns this clone: The identical CDR3 is also encoded by other nucleotide sequences in the sample. The gene calls are TRBV6-5 and TRBJ1-1; 8 bases line up with TRBD1. The CDR3 runs to 15 residues. Per the germline V gene, CDR1 is MNHEY and CDR2 is SVGAGI. V was clipped by 1 base and J by 5 bases; unmatched bases: 6. CDR3 DNA sequence: TGTGCCAGCAGTTACTTACAGGGGGGAAGGACTGAAGCTTTCTTT. Its protein product is CASSYLQGGRTEAFF.

The J gene is TRBJ2-1, the V gene TRBV28; TRBD2 might be the D (6 bases). This CDR3 comprises 14 residues. V lost 6 bases to trimming and J lost 0 bases, with 9 bases between them. Germline V lookup: CDR1 MDHEN, CDR2 SYDVKM. The CDR3 nucleotides are TGTGCCAGCAGGGTGGGAGGCTCCTACAATGAGCAGTTCTTC. The encoded protein is CASRVGGSYNEQFF.

On this clone itself: Mismatch with germline at one junction end may stem from a read error. The chain couples TRBV7-7 to TRBJ2-2; 14 bases align to TRBD2. CDR3 size: 16 residues. Germline values: CDR1 SSHAT, CDR2 FNYEAQ (reference sequence). CDR3 protein: CASSPGLAGAGGELFF. CDR3 sequence (DNA): TGTGCTAGCAGCCCGGGACTAGCGGGAGCGGGCGGGGAGCTGTTTTTT.

J is TRBJ1-2 and V is TRBV25-1; D uncertain. The germline CDR1 and CDR2 sequences are MGHDK and SYGVNS. CDR3 length: 15 amino acids. V lost 1 base, J lost 4 bases, and 13 bases lay in between. The CDR3 region is CASSESEEAGYGYTF. The CDR3 DNA sequence: TGTGCCAGCAGTGAATCAGAAGAAGCGGGCTATGGCTACACCTTC.

The chain joins TRBV4-3 to TRBJ1-1; no reliable D call. Trimming shortened V by 1 base and J by 1 base, and 13 bases separated the two germline ends. The CDR3 covers 16 residues. Germline assignment: CDR1 LGHNA and CDR2 YSLEER. The CDR3 bases are TGCGCCAGCAGCCAAGGTCAGGATGGGCCGAACACTGAAGCTTTCTTT. This encodes CASSQGQDGPNTEAFF.

The CDR3 DNA reads as TGCGCCAGCAGCCAAGATCCGGGACTAGAGTTTTCCGAGCAGTACTTC. It is translated as CASSQDPGLEFSEQYF. The rearrangement joins TRBV4-1 to TRBJ2-7, with 8 nucleotides matching TRBD2. V trimming: 0 bases; J trimming: 6 bases; junction bases outside the gene matches: 10. CDR1 and CDR2 (germline): MGHRA, YSYEKL. This CDR3 has 16 amino acids.

This clone was seen a few times. The chain carries TRBV5-8 and TRBJ1-4; 7 bases match TRBD1. The CDR3 loop spans 18 amino acids. V was clipped by 4 bases and J by 0 bases; unmatched bases: 12. Germline V lookup: CDR1 SGHTS, CDR2 YDEGEE. The DNA for the CDR3 is TGTGCCAGCAGCCTGACAGGGTTTCAGAGGGCAACTAATGAAAAACTGTTTTTT. Translation: CASSLTGFQRATNEKLFF.

About this clone itself: Additional DNA sequences in this sample encode the identical CDR3. V and J are TRBV6-1 and TRBJ2-5, with 11 bases matching TRBD2. Trimming took 2 bases from V and 1 from J; bases not matched to a gene: 0. Germline-derived CDR1 and CDR2 are MNHNS and SASEGT. This CDR3 comprises 15 residues. Written as DNA, the CDR3 is TGTGCCAGCAGTGAACTAGCGGGGGGCCAAGAGACCCAGTACTTC. Translating it yields CASSELAGGQETQYF.

This chain uses TRBV7-2 with TRBJ1-6, with a weak D call TRBD1 (5 bases). Trimming stripped 1 base from V and 6 bases from J, with 16 bases between. CDR3 size: 17 residues. Germline CDR1 and CDR2: SGHTA and FQGNSA. The CDR3 region has the DNA TGTGCCAGCAGCTTAGAATCCGACAGACAGCTTAATTCACCCCTCCACTTT. Its translation is CASSLESDRQLNSPLHF.

This clone has a handful of counts. The chain couples TRBV6-4 to TRBJ1-4; possibly TRBD1 for D (6 bases). Germline CDR1 reads MRHNA; CDR2 reads SNTAGT. The CDR3 is 15 amino acids. The ends were cut back, 4 bases at V and 5 bases at J, with 14 bases in the middle. The CDR3 region has the DNA TGTGCCAGCAGTGCCTCTGAGGGGGGGAATGAAAAACTGTTTTTT. This sequence encodes CASSASEGGNEKLFF.

This chain links TRBV28 with TRBJ2-1; 12 bases are a match to TRBD2. Germline loops: CDR1 MDHEN, CDR2 SYDVKM. CDR3 length: 17 amino acids. J lost 0 bases, V lost 0 bases, and 0 bases had no gene match. The CDR3 loop is CASSLWTSGSSYNEQFF. CDR3 nucleotide sequence: TGTGCCAGCAGTTTATGGACTAGCGGGAGCTCCTACAATGAGCAGTTCTTC.

The gene calls are TRBV6-6 and TRBJ1-4; TRBD1 matches at 8 bases. V lost 5 bases, J lost 5 bases, and 7 bases stayed unmatched. This CDR3 spans 15 amino acids. Germline-derived CDR1 and CDR2 are MNHNY and SVGAGI (reference sequence). The CDR3 sequence is CASSPWTGQNEKLFF. The CDR3 nucleotides are TGTGCCAGCAGTCCCTGGACAGGGCAGAATGAAAAACTGTTTTTT.

The J gene is TRBJ1-6, the V gene TRBV5-1, with 11 nucleotides matching TRBD1. There are 16 residues in the CDR3. V was clipped by 4 bases and J by 14 bases; unmatched bases: 14. Germline loops: CDR1 SGHRS, CDR2 YFSETQ. CDR3 sequence: CASSLGQGAVKKTLHF. The CDR3 DNA sequence: TGCGCCAGCAGCCTCGGACAGGGGGCGGTCAAAAAGACCCTCCACTTT.